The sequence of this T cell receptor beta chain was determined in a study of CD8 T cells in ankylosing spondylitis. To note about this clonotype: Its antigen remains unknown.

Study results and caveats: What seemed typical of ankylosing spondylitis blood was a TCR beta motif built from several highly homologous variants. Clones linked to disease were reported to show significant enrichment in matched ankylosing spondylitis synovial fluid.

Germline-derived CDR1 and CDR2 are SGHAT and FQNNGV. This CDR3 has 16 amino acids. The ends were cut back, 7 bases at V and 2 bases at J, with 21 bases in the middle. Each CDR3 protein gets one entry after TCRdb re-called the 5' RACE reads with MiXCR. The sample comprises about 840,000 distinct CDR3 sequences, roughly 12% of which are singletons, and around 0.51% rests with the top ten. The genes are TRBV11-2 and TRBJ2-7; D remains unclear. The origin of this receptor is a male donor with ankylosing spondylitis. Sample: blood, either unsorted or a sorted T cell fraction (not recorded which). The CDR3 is CASNPAFTTNTYEQYF. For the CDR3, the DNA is TGTGCCAGCAACCCAGCCTTTACGACGAATACCTACGAGCAGTACTTC. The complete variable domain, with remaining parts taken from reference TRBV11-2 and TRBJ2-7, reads EAGVAQSPRYKIIEKRQSVAFWCNPISGHATLYWYQQILGQGPKLLIQFQNNGVVDDSQLPKDRFSAERLKGVDSTLKIQPAKLEDSAVYLCASNPAFTTNTYEQYFGPGTRLTVT.